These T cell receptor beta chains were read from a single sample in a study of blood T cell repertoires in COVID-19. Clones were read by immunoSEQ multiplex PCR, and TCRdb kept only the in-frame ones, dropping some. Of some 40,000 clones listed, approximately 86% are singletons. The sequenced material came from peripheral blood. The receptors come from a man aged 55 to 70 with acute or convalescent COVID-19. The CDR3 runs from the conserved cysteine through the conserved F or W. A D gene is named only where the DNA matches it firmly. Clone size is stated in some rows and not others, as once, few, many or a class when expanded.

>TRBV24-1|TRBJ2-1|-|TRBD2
CATSGGLAGAYNEQFF
TGTGCCACCAGTGGAGGACTAGCGGGAGCTTACAATGAGCAGTTCTTC
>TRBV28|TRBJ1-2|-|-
CASSSPRQAQLNGYTF
TGTGCCAGCAGCTCTCCCCGACAGGCCCAGCTAAATGGCTACACCTTC
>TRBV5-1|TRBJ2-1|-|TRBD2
CASSLSGRDNEQFF
TGCGCCAGCAGCTTGTCCGGGAGGGACAATGAGCAGTTCTTC
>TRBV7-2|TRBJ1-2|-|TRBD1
CASSSGQNYGYTF
TGTGCCAGCAGCTCGGGACAGAACTATGGCTACACCTTC
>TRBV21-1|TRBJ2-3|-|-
CASESSGGQDTDTQYF
TGTGCCAGCGAGTCCTCCGGGGGACAGGACACCGATACGCAGTATTTT
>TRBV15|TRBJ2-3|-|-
CATSRVDRGDTQYF
TGTGCCACCAGCAGAGTGGATAGGGGAGATACGCAGTATTTT
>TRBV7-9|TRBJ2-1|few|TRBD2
CASSYEGGPYKNEQFF
TGTGCCAGCAGCTACGAGGGAGGGCCGTATAAAAATGAGCAGTTCTTC
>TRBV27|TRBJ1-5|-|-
CASSFGRVGNQPQHF
TGTGCCAGCAGTTTTGGGCGGGTTGGCAATCAGCCCCAGCATTTT
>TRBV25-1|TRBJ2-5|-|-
CASSEVTGAGETQYF
TGTGCCAGCAGTGAAGTTACAGGGGCGGGGGAGACCCAGTACTTC
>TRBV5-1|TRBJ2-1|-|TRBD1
CASSGRTGRQNEQFF
TGCGCCAGCAGCGGGAGGACAGGGCGGCAGAATGAGCAGTTCTTC
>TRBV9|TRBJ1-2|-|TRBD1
CASSALGAGGYGYTF
TGTGCCAGCAGCGCGTTAGGGGCAGGGGGCTATGGCTACACCTTC
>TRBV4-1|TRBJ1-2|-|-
CASSLGGSGTDGYTF
TGCGCCAGCAGCCTGGGGGGGTCAGGAACGGATGGCTACACCTTC